This T cell receptor (beta chain) was recovered during a study of blood T cell repertoires in COVID-19. Overall study: PBMCs, B-cell-depleted T cells, or T cells were the source of the cDNA or gDNA that made up the material.

V lost 3 bases and J lost 1, with 8 bases in between. There are 14 residues in the CDR3. Germline values: CDR1 SGHTA, CDR2 FQGNSA. Sequenced by immunoSEQ multiplex PCR; TCRdb stores in-frame clones only, minus some. The table shows 50,000 or so clones, with approximately 91% occurring only once. This sequence originates from a human donor in a cohort sampled during active COVID-19. The sample comprised peripheral blood. This sequence joins TRBV7-2 and TRBJ2-3; D unresolved. The CDR3 protein is CASSFTRGTDTQYF. CDR3 bases: TGTGCCAGCAGCTTCACCCGGGGCACAGATACGCAGTATTTT.